These 18 T cell receptor beta chains were all obtained from the same sample, sequenced in a study of blood T cell repertoires in COVID-19. TCRdb's table, derived via immunoSEQ multiplex PCR, lists solely in-frame clones and lacks some. The sample consists of approximately 130,000 clones, 75% to 90% of them appearing once. The sample comprised peripheral blood. The receptors stem from a human donor in a cohort sampled during active COVID-19.

This sequence joins TRBV19 and TRBJ2-1; a possible D gene is TRBD1 (5 bases). Looked up from germline, CDR1 is LNHDA and CDR2 is SQIVND (reference sequence). The V and J ends lost 3 bases and 4 bases respectively, with 10 bases between them. This CDR3 spans 14 amino acids. CDR3 loop: CASSIGAEYNEQFF. CDR3 in DNA: TGTGCCAGTAGTATTGGGGCGGAGTACAATGAGCAGTTCTTC.

The rearrangement uses TRBV2 and TRBJ2-3; D is unclear. Germline CDR1 reads SNHLY; CDR2 reads FYNNEI. The CDR3 runs to 15 residues. The germline V and J ends were trimmed by 7 bases and 1 base, with 15 bases remaining between them. CDR3 sequence reads: CASTWQPQGTDTQYF. Here the CDR3 DNA reads TGTGCCAGCACATGGCAGCCCCAGGGCACAGATACGCAGTATTTT.

By share, this clone ranks as medium-sized. This chain links TRBV30 with TRBJ2-2; TRBD1 matches 10 bases. Germline V gene lookup returns CDR1 GTSNPN and CDR2 SVGIG (reference sequence). Trimming cost V 8 bases and J 6 bases; bases outside gene matches: 15. CDR3 length: 16 residues. DNA for the CDR3: TGTGCCGGCCCGGGACCGACAGGGGGCTTAGCCGGGGAGCTGTTTTTT. The encoded protein is CAGPGPTGGLAGELFF. Supplemented by reference TRBV30 and TRBJ2-2, the full variable domain reads SQTIHQWPATLVQPVGSPLSLECTVEGTSNPNLYWYRQAAGRGLQLLFYSVGIGQISSEVPQNLSASRPQDRQFILSSKKLLLSDSGFYLCAGPGPTGGLAGELFFGEGSRLTVL.

The chain links TRBV6-5 to TRBJ1-2, with 7 bases lining up with TRBD1. V lost 7 bases, J lost 0 bases, and 2 bases stayed unmatched. In germline, CDR1 is MNHEY, CDR2 SVGAGI. This CDR3 is built from 13 residues. The CDR3 DNA sequence: TGTGCCAGCAAAGACAGGGCTAACTATGGCTACACCTTC. Its translation is CASKDRANYGYTF.

This chain uses TRBV24-1 with TRBJ2-3; 8 bases are a match to TRBD2. Germline CDR1 is KGHDR and CDR2 is SFDVKD. The length of the CDR3 is 17 residues. The J segment lost 3 bases and the V segment lost 3 bases, leaving 10 bases of the junction unmatched. CDR3 residues: CATSDKGLGTWTDTQYF. The CDR3 DNA reads as TGTGCCACCAGTGATAAGGGACTAGGGACGTGGACAGATACGCAGTATTTT.

The gene calls are TRBV6-2 or TRBV6-3 and TRBJ1-1, with D possibly TRBD1 on 6 matching bases. V lost 0 bases and J lost 6, with 11 bases in between. Germline V gene data show CDR1 as MNHEY and CDR2 as SVGEGT. This CDR3 spans 14 amino acids. DNA for the CDR3: TGTGCCAGCAGTTACTCGGCAGGACAGCCTGAAGCTTTCTTT. It encodes CASSYSAGQPEAFF.

This clone was detected a few times. The genes are TRBV6-5 and TRBJ2-5; D may be TRBD2 (7 bases). Germline lookup yields CDR1 MNHEY and CDR2 SVGAGI. This CDR3 region has 14 residues. V lost 2 bases, J lost 5 bases, and 12 bases lay in between. CDR3 amino acids: CASSYGGGAETQYF. The CDR3 DNA is TGTGCCAGCAGTTACGGTGGGGGGGCCGAGACCCAGTACTTC.

The chain combines TRBV7-8 with TRBJ2-3, with D perhaps matching TRBD2 (6 bases). V shed 5 bases and J shed 3 bases, with 18 bases lying between them. Germline V CDR1 and CDR2: SGHVS, FQNEAQ. This CDR3 is 16 amino acids long. The CDR3 is CASSGGGQDLTDTQYF. The CDR3 bases are TGTGCCAGCAGCGGCGGAGGGCAGGACTTAACAGATACGCAGTATTTT.

The rearrangement links TRBV11-2 to TRBJ2-1; D is unclear. The CDR3 runs to 12 residues. V was clipped by 0 bases and J by 14 bases, with 11 bases between them. Germline CDR1 SGHAT, CDR2 FQNNGV. The CDR3 here is CASSLDPYFKFF. The CDR3 DNA reads as TGTGCCAGCAGCTTAGACCCCTACTTCAAGTTCTTC.

V is TRBV19 and J is TRBJ1-1, with D unresolved. Looked up from germline, CDR1 is LNHDA and CDR2 is SQIVND (reference sequence). The CDR3 loop spans 14 amino acids. V dropped 0 bases and J dropped 1 base, with 6 bases sitting between them. CDR3 sequence: CASSIDSWNTEAFF. The CDR3 nucleotides are TGTGCCAGTAGTATAGACAGTTGGAACACTGAAGCTTTCTTT. The variable domain in full, with the rest retrieved from reference TRBV19 and TRBJ1-1, is DGGITQSPKYLFRKEGQNVTLSCEQNLNHDAMYWYRQDPGQGLRLIYYSQIVNDFQKGDIAEGYSVSREKKESFPLTVTSAQKNPTAFYLCASSIDSWNTEAFFGQGTRLTVV.

The chain links TRBV5-4 to TRBJ1-3, with 8 bases that match TRBD1. CDR1 is SGHNT, CDR2 YYREEE, per germline (reference sequence). V shed 1 base, J shed 0 bases, and the junction held 3 bases outside the gene matches. CDR3 length: 16 residues. CDR3 in amino acids: CASSLRTGSSGNTIYF. In DNA form, the CDR3 reads TGTGCCAGCAGCTTGAGGACAGGGTCCTCTGGAAACACCATATATTTT.

V is TRBV7-9 and J is TRBJ1-2; D ambiguous. The length of the CDR3 is 13 residues. The V end lost 2 bases, the J end lost 8 bases, and 12 bases lay between the germline ends. Germline V lookup: CDR1 SEHNR, CDR2 FQNEAQ (reference sequence). This CDR3 reads CASSLHFFWGYTF. In nucleotides, the CDR3 is TGTGCCAGCAGCTTACACTTCTTTTGGGGCTACACCTTC. The whole variable domain, filled in from reference TRBV7-9 and TRBJ1-2, reads DTGVSQNPRHKITKRGQNVTFRCDPISEHNRLYWYRQTLGQGPEFLTYFQNEAQLEKSRLLSDRFSAERPKGSFSTLEIQRTEQGDSAMYLCASSLHFFWGYTFGSGTRLTVV.

The chain joins TRBV28 to TRBJ1-6; D uncertain. The CDR3 runs to 16 residues. In germline, CDR1 is MDHEN, CDR2 SYDVKM. Trimming took off 6 bases at V and 7 bases at J, with 19 bases between the two ends. The CDR3 reads CASSITSRVPNSPLHF. The CDR3 bases are TGTGCCAGCAGCATAACCTCTCGGGTACCGAATTCACCCCTCCACTTT. Filled out from reference TRBV28 and TRBJ1-6, the complete variable domain reads DVKVTQSSRYLVKRTGEKVFLECVQDMDHENMFWYRQDPGLGLRLIYFSYDVKMKEKGDIPEGYSVSREKKERFSLILESASTNQTSMYLCASSITSRVPNSPLHFGNGTRLTVT.

This sequence joins TRBV7-2 and TRBJ2-3; 14 bases line up with TRBD2. This CDR3 spans 16 amino acids. CDR1 is SGHTA and CDR2 is FQGNSA in the germline V gene. V lost 4 bases and J lost 8; bases outside the gene matches: 8. The CDR3 spells CASSSGLAGGPATQYF. DNA of the CDR3: TGTGCCAGCAGCTCAGGACTAGCGGGAGGTCCTGCTACGCAGTATTTT.

V and J are TRBV6-6 and TRBJ1-1, with 7 bases lining up with TRBD1. CDR3 length equals 13 residues. With V trimmed by 6 bases and J by 4 bases, 5 bases remained unmatched. CDR1 is MNHNY, CDR2 SVGAGI, per germline (reference sequence). CDR3 nucleotides: TGTGCCAGCAGCTCAGGGGGTTTCACTGAAGCTTTCTTT. It encodes CASSSGGFTEAFF.

The genes are TRBV11-3 and TRBJ2-3; D perhaps matches TRBD2 (6 bases). The germline V gene has CDR1 SGHNT and CDR2 YENEEA. Trimming cost V 3 bases and J 0 bases, with 13 bases left between them. The CDR3 length is 16 residues. CDR3 nucleotides: TGTGCCAGCAGCTTCGGGCTAGCGCTAAGCACAGATACGCAGTATTTT. Its translation: CASSFGLALSTDTQYF.

The rearrangement uses TRBV7-2 and TRBJ1-1, with D perhaps TRBD1 (6 bases). CDR3 length equals 14 residues. Germline values: CDR1 SGHTA, CDR2 FQGNSA. V gave up 5 bases and J gave up 7 bases, with 17 bases separating them. This CDR3 is CASSPTRGAREAFF. CDR3 nucleotide sequence: TGTGCCAGCAGCCCAACCCGGGGGGCGCGTGAAGCTTTCTTT. Using reference TRBV7-2 and TRBJ1-1 for the parts outside the CDR3, the full variable domain is GAGVSQSPSNKVTEKGKDVELRCDPISGHTALYWYRQSLGQGLEFLIYFQGNSAPDKSGLPSDRFSAERTGGSVSTLTIQRTQQEDSAVYLCASSPTRGAREAFFGQGTRLTVV.

The chain combines TRBV14 with TRBJ2-3, with D possibly being TRBD2 (7 bases). The CDR3 is 15 amino acids. Trimming removed 5 bases from V and 5 bases from J, with 17 bases in between. CDR1 is SGHDN and CDR2 is FVKESK in the germline V gene. The CDR3 protein is CASSGGASRGDTQYF. The CDR3 nucleotides read TGTGCCAGCAGCGGGGGGGCCAGTAGGGGAGATACGCAGTATTTT.